In this sample, the clone carrying this T cell receptor beta chain turned up many times. Antigen unknown. These data are taken from a study of T cells in Graves' hyperthyroidism and ophthalmopathy. RNA transcripts were the template for amplifying TCR beta CDR3 regions. The study used the HTBI primer set for a first-round RT-PCR of the TCR CDR3. TCRdb re-called the multiplex PCR reads with MiXCR, one entry per CDR3 protein. This sample carries hundreds of thousands of distinct CDR3 sequences, about 14% of them seen once, and the ten largest clones take approximately 12%. Study outcomes and limitations: In the analysis, a 13 V-J model separated ophthalmopathy from stable hyperthyroidism. Onset of ophthalmopathy came a median around 6.5 months after the model predicted it.

Germline V gives CDR1 SGHRS, CDR2 YFSETQ. The CDR3 is made up of 15 amino acids. J gave up 2 bases and V 4 bases, and 7 bases lay outside the gene matches. J is TRBJ2-3 and V is TRBV5-1; 7 bases line up with TRBD1. The sequence was obtained from a woman between 50 and 59 years old with Graves' ophthalmopathy. Sequencing input: blood. The CDR3 sequence is CASSQQTGNTDTQYF. The CDR3 DNA reads TGCGCCAGCAGCCAGCAGACAGGGAACACAGATACGCAGTATTTT.